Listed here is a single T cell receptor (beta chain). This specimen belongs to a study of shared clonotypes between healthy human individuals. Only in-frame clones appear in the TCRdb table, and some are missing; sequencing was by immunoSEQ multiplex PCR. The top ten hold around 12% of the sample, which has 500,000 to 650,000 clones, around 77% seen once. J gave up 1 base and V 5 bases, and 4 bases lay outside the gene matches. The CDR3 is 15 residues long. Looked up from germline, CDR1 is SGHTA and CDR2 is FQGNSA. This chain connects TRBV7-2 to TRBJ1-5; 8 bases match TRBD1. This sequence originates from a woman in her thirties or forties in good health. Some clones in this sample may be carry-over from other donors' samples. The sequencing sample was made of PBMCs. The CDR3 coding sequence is TGTGCCAGCAGCGCCCGACAGGGGAGCAATCAGCCCCAGCATTTT. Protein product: CASSARQGSNQPQHF.